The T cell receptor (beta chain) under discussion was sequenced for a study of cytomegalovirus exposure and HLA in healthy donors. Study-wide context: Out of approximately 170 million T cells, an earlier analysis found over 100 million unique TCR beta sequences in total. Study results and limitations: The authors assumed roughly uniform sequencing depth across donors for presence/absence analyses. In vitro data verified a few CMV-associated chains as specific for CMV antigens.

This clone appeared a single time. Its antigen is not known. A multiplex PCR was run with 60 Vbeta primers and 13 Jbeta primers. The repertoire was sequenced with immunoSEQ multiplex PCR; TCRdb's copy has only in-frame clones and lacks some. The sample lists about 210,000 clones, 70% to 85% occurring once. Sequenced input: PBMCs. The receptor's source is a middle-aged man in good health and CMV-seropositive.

CDR3 region: CASSHWAGTSGIREQFF. CDR3 nucleotides: TGTGCCAGCAGCCATTGGGCTGGGACTAGCGGGATAAGGGAGCAGTTCTTC. The genes are TRBV14 and TRBJ2-1, with 13 bases lining up with TRBD2. The length of the CDR3 is 17 residues. V gave up 3 bases and J gave up 10 bases; unmatched junction bases: 12. Germline CDR1 reads SGHDN; CDR2 reads FVKESK.